Below are 19 T cell receptor beta chains sequenced from a single sample in a study of cytomegalovirus exposure and HLA in healthy donors. Repertoires were generated with immunoSEQ multiplex PCR, while TCRdb's copy carries only in-frame clones and drops some. The data show approximately 200,000 clones, with roughly three quarters seen just once and 0.95% to 1.5% held by the top ten. What was sequenced was PBMCs. These receptors originate from a woman under 40 in good health and CMV-seronegative.

The J gene is TRBJ1-3, the V gene TRBV30, with D perhaps TRBD1 (5 bases). From germline, CDR1 is GTSNPN and CDR2 SVGIG (reference sequence). This CDR3 spans 13 amino acids. The germline V and J ends were trimmed by 3 bases and 6 bases, with 12 bases remaining between them. The CDR3 protein is CAWSPGDLNTIYF. In DNA form, the CDR3 reads TGTGCCTGGAGCCCGGGGGACTTAAACACCATATATTTT.

This clone was observed a few times. The rearrangement joins TRBV28 to TRBJ1-5; 8 positions match TRBD1. This CDR3 is 18 amino acids long. The germline gives CDR1 MDHEN, CDR2 SYDVKM. V shed 7 bases, J shed 6 bases, and the junction held 20 bases outside the gene matches. CDR3 nucleotide sequence: TGTGCCAGCACCACCCCCCTCGGGACAGGTGGTTTGGGTCAGCCCCAGCATTTT. It encodes CASTTPLGTGGLGQPQHF.

J is TRBJ1-5 and V is TRBV27, with a possible D match to TRBD1 (5 bases). This CDR3 contains 15 residues. The ends were cut back, 6 bases at V and 0 bases at J, with 12 bases in the middle. CDR1 and CDR2 from the germline V gene are MNHEY and SMNVEV (reference sequence). CDR3 region: CASRFDRYSNQPQHF. DNA for the CDR3: TGTGCCAGCAGATTCGACAGATATAGCAATCAGCCCCAGCATTTT.

V is TRBV5-4 and J is TRBJ2-5; D perhaps matches TRBD2 (6 bases). Looked up from germline, CDR1 is SGHNT and CDR2 is YYREEE (reference sequence). Trimming removed 4 bases at V and 5 bases at J, with 15 bases between. The CDR3 contains 14 residues. The CDR3 reads CASSLGAGLETQYF. In DNA, the CDR3 is TGTGCCAGCAGCCTTGGGGCGGGGCTGGAGACCCAGTACTTC.

In its sample, this clone was seen many times. The rearrangement joins TRBV7-6 to TRBJ1-1, with D possibly matching TRBD1 (6 bases). Germline V CDR1 and CDR2: SGHVS, FNYEAQ. V shed 2 bases and J shed 5 bases, with 12 bases lying between them. CDR3 length equals 14 residues. The DNA for the CDR3 is TGTGCCAGCAGCTTATTCTCAGGGGCTACTGAAGCTTTCTTT. Its protein product is CASSLFSGATEAFF.

The gene calls are TRBV5-1 and TRBJ1-4; 9 bases are shared with TRBD1. There are 16 residues in the CDR3. Unmatched junction bases numbered 7, after V lost 0 bases and J lost 7 bases. Germline-derived CDR1 and CDR2 are SGHRS and YFSETQ. The CDR3 loop is CASSLVAGQGGEKLFF. The CDR3 region has the DNA TGCGCCAGCAGCTTGGTGGCGGGACAGGGCGGTGAAAAACTGTTTTTT.

The gene calls are TRBV6-1 and TRBJ2-1; 9 positions match TRBD1. The V gene end was trimmed by 4 bases and the J gene end by 2 bases; junction bases not matched to a gene: 3. This CDR3 has 15 residues. The germline V gene has CDR1 MNHNS and CDR2 SASEGT. In nucleotides, the CDR3 is TGTGCCAGCAGTGGCCGACAGGGGGCCTACAATGAGCAGTTCTTC. Amino acids: CASSGRQGAYNEQFF.

The gene calls are TRBV4-1 and TRBJ2-7; 11 bases align to TRBD2. From germline, CDR1 is MGHRA and CDR2 YSYEKL. The CDR3 covers 16 residues. V lost 2 bases to trimming and J lost 3 bases; unmatched junction nucleotides: 6. The CDR3 is CASSQSGTSGNYEQYF. CDR3 sequence (DNA): TGCGCCAGCAGCCAATCCGGGACTAGCGGAAACTACGAGCAGTACTTC.

This chain uses TRBV7-2 with TRBJ2-2; 10 nucleotides match TRBD1. Germline-derived CDR1 and CDR2 are SGHTA and FQGNSA. Germline trimming cut 5 bases from V and 7 bases from J; bases unmatched to any gene: 7. CDR3 size: 15 residues. The CDR3 nucleotides read TGTGCCAGCAGCCCGAGACAGGGGGCGGTCGGGGAGCTGTTTTTT. Amino acids: CASSPRQGAVGELFF.

The chain couples TRBV7-9 to TRBJ2-7; no reliable D call. Trimming left V 2 bases short and J 2 bases short, with 7 bases between. This CDR3 spans 13 amino acids. CDR1 is SEHNR, CDR2 FQNEAQ, per germline (reference sequence). The chain's CDR3 is CASSLSPAYEQYF. CDR3 DNA sequence: TGTGCCAGCAGCTTATCCCCGGCCTACGAGCAGTACTTC.

A remark on this clone: The sample holds other DNA sequences that translate to the same CDR3. This chain uses TRBV5-1 with TRBJ2-7; D gene ambiguous. The germline gives CDR1 SGHRS, CDR2 YFSETQ. CDR3 length equals 13 residues. The V and J ends lost 0 bases and 0 bases respectively, with 4 bases between them. The CDR3, as DNA: TGCGCCAGCAGCTTGGACTTCTCCTACGAGCAGTACTTC. Its translation: CASSLDFSYEQYF.

The J gene is TRBJ1-2, the V gene TRBV5-1; 9 bases agree with TRBD1. Germline V gives CDR1 SGHRS, CDR2 YFSETQ. This CDR3 spans 17 amino acids. V gave up 4 bases and J gave up 5 bases; unmatched junction bases: 15. The CDR3 region is CASSPDGNRGLSYGYTF. The CDR3 DNA follows: TGCGCCAGCAGCCCAGACGGGAACAGGGGGCTTTCATATGGCTACACCTTC.

Comment on this clone: The sample contains more than one DNA sequence encoding this CDR3. The gene calls are TRBV4-1 and TRBJ1-3, with D maybe TRBD1 (6 bases). The V end was cut by 1 base, the J end by 0 bases, with 13 bases between. The CDR3 contains 17 residues. In germline, CDR1 is MGHRA, CDR2 YSYEKL. The CDR3 bases are TGCGCCAGCAGCCAAGGGGCCCAGGGGAGCTCTGGAAACACCATATATTTT. This translates into CASSQGAQGSSGNTIYF.

The gene calls are TRBV5-1 and TRBJ2-7; D is possibly TRBD2 (5 bases). There are 15 residues in the CDR3. The V end lost 2 bases, the J end lost 0 bases, and 12 bases lay between the germline ends. Germline assignment: CDR1 SGHRS and CDR2 YFSETQ. This CDR3 reads CASSLGLAFSYEQYF. The CDR3 DNA follows: TGCGCCAGCAGCTTAGGGCTAGCCTTCTCCTACGAGCAGTACTTC.

The chain recombines TRBV5-1 with TRBJ1-4; 7 bases align to TRBD1. The CDR3 has 14 amino acids. Trimming took 4 bases from V and 8 from J; bases not matched to a gene: 8. Per the germline V gene, CDR1 is SGHRS and CDR2 is YFSETQ. CDR3 sequence: CASSARGREEKLFF. The DNA of the CDR3 is TGCGCCAGCAGCGCGAGGGGGCGCGAAGAAAAACTGTTTTTT.

This clone showed up just once. The chain recombines TRBV10-3 with TRBJ2-7; D possibly corresponds to TRBD2 (6 bases). V was cut by 5 bases and J by 3 bases, with 14 bases left in between. This CDR3 spans 14 amino acids. Germline CDR1 is ENHRY and CDR2 is SYGVKD. The CDR3 DNA is TGTGCCATCAGTCCCGGGACTTCCTTCTACGAGCAGTACTTC. This codes for CAISPGTSFYEQYF.

The chain links TRBV5-6 to TRBJ2-2, with 7 bases that match TRBD2. This CDR3 is 15 amino acids long. CDR1 is SGHDT, CDR2 YYEEEE, per germline. Losses at the gene ends were 2 bases for V and 5 bases for J; bases not matched to a gene: 6. CDR3 coding DNA: TGTGCCAGCAGCTTTCGGGGACTACCTACCGGGGAGCTGTTTTTT. It yields the protein CASSFRGLPTGELFF.

This chain connects TRBV5-4 to TRBJ2-5; D gene ambiguous. The ends were cut back, 4 bases at V and 3 bases at J, with 4 bases in the middle. Germline CDR1 SGHNT, CDR2 YYREEE (reference sequence). This CDR3 contains 11 residues. CDR3: CASSIKETQYF. DNA for the CDR3: TGTGCCAGCAGCATAAAAGAGACCCAGTACTTC.

The chain links TRBV5-4 to TRBJ2-7, with 8 bases fitting TRBD2. Per the germline V gene, CDR1 is SGHNT and CDR2 is YYREEE (reference sequence). This CDR3 spans 15 amino acids. The trim removed 2 bases at V and 3 bases at J, leaving 7 bases unmatched. The CDR3 region is CASSFKTGGDYEQYF. The CDR3 DNA reads TGTGCCAGCAGCTTTAAGACGGGAGGGGACTACGAGCAGTACTTC.